This entry lists 5 T cell receptor beta chains sequenced from one sample in a study of blood T cell repertoires in COVID-19. Clones were sequenced by immunoSEQ multiplex PCR, and TCRdb holds only the in-frame ones, with some missing. Among roughly 230,000 clones listed, roughly 80% were seen once. The sequenced material came from PBMCs or T cells enriched from blood (not recorded which). The receptor source for this set is a man aged 45-65 years who had recovered from COVID-19.

The rearrangement links TRBV5-1 to TRBJ2-5; tentative D call: TRBD2 (8 bases). The CDR3 runs 15 residues. V dropped 3 bases and J dropped 4 bases, with 16 bases sitting between them. Germline CDR1 SGHRS, CDR2 YFSETQ. CDR3 residues: CASSYEGAGGETQYF. The CDR3 DNA reads as TGCGCCAGCAGCTATGAGGGGGCGGGAGGAGAGACCCAGTACTTC.

The V call is TRBV11-1, the J call TRBJ2-1; D perhaps matches TRBD2 (5 bases). V was pared by 1 base and J by 2 bases, with 12 bases between. The CDR3 is 16 residues long. Germline V gene sequence: CDR1 SGHAT, CDR2 FQDESV (reference sequence). The CDR3 region is CASSLERALTYNEQFF. The CDR3 DNA sequence: TGTGCCAGCAGCTTAGAGAGGGCACTTACCTACAATGAGCAGTTCTTC. Full variable domain (remainder filled in from reference TRBV11-1 and TRBJ2-1): EAEVAQSPRYKITEKSQAVAFWCDPISGHATLYWYRQILGQGPELLVQFQDESVVDDSQLPKDRFSAERLKGVDSTLKIQPAELGDSAMYLCASSLERALTYNEQFFGPGTRLTVL.

V usage is TRBV5-6 and J usage is TRBJ2-2; tentative D call: TRBD2 (6 bases). The ends were cut back, 4 bases at V and 5 bases at J, with 12 bases in the middle. Per the germline V gene, CDR1 is SGHDT and CDR2 is YYEEEE. The CDR3 sequence is 14 residues long. For the CDR3, the DNA is TGTGCCAGCAGCCGGACTACAGCGACCGGGGAGCTGTTTTTT. Translating gives CASSRTTATGELFF.

Written as DNA, the CDR3 is TGTGCCAGCAGCTTGGGTCCAGGGCTAGCGGGAGTCAATGAGCAGTTCTTC. Translating gives CASSLGPGLAGVNEQFF. The chain is built from TRBV5-4 and TRBJ2-1; 10 bases align to TRBD2. V was pared by 0 bases and J by 6 bases, with 9 bases of the junction left unmatched. The germline V gene encodes CDR1 SGHNT and CDR2 YYREEE (reference sequence). The CDR3 contains 17 residues.

The table lists this clone with a few counts. The chain uses TRBV6-5 and TRBJ1-2; D ambiguous. CDR1 is MNHEY and CDR2 is SVGAGI in the germline V gene. This CDR3 comprises 11 residues. V gave up 2 bases and J gave up 7 bases, with 5 bases separating them. For the CDR3, the DNA is TGTGCCAGCAGTTACGAGGGTGGCTACACCTTC. Translation gives CASSYEGGYTF.